This note documents a single T cell receptor beta chain sequence. Its antigen is as yet unknown. The data were taken from a study of shared clonotypes between healthy human individuals. Source study methods: Because ImmunoSEQ provided only junction sequences with no quality scores, the filtering differed. Profiling relied on immunoSEQ multiplex PCR, and the TCRdb table lists in-frame clones only, not all of them. Clone size and the V and J calls come from that table; the DNA yielded D and trimming. The sample includes roughly 1,500,000 clones, about 98% of them seen just once. Donation came from healthy HIV-negative adults that had no recent acute infections or vaccinations. In the CD4+ fraction, cells were divided into CD45RA+ naive and CD45RA-negative memory subsets. Looked up from germline, CDR1 is KGHSH and CDR2 is LQKENI. V was pared by 5 bases and J by 8 bases, with 10 bases of the junction left unmatched. The CDR3 spans 16 residues.

Overall study results and limits: Memory subsets had estimated richness that was generally smaller than that of naive subsets.

The sample comprised naive CD4+ T cells sorted from blood. Subset noted: CD45RA+ positively selected. This TCR derives from a young man in good health. This chain connects TRBV18 to TRBJ1-4, with 11 bases matching TRBD1. The chain's CDR3 is CASSSFPGQGAEKLFF. The CDR3 nucleotides read TGTGCCAGCTCATCCTTCCCCGGACAGGGGGCGGAAAAACTGTTTTTT.